This is a list of T cell receptor beta chains from one sample in a study of T cell responses to AZD1222 COVID-19 vaccine. Measured with immunoSEQ multiplex PCR; TCRdb has only the in-frame clones, and not every one. Of some 170,000 clones in the sample, around nine tenths were seen once. The sample was peripheral blood, taken on day 0 of AZD1222 vaccination. These receptors were taken from an adult in good health. The CDR3 runs from the conserved cysteine through the conserved F or W. D genes are given only for firm matches. Clone size is shown for a subset of rows, as once, few, many or a class of expanded clone.

j_gene	abundance	v_gene	d_gene	CDR3aa	CDR3nt
TRBJ1-1	.	TRBV28	.	CASSTSWEEAFF	TGTGCCAGCAGTACTAGTTGGGAAGAAGCTTTCTTT
TRBJ2-7	.	TRBV5-4	.	CASSLQPDGLYEQYF	TGTGCCAGCAGCTTGCAACCCGACGGCCTTTACGAGCAGTACTTC
TRBJ2-1	few	TRBV10-3	TRBD2	CAIPKTSGTGNEQFF	TGTGCCATCCCTAAGACTAGCGGGACTGGCAATGAGCAGTTCTTC
TRBJ2-7	.	TRBV10-2	.	CASSALAAYEQYF	TGCGCCAGCAGTGCCCTAGCTGCCTACGAGCAGTACTTC
TRBJ1-5	.	TRBV28	.	CASSSPPGGGNQPQHF	TGTGCCAGCAGTTCACCCCCGGGGGGGGGCAATCAGCCCCAGCATTTT
TRBJ2-1	.	TRBV19	.	CASSLATAAPWFF	TGTGCCAGTAGTCTGGCTACAGCGGCTCCGTGGTTCTTC
TRBJ2-7	.	TRBV19	.	CASSVNRASGVYEQYF	TGTGCCAGTAGTGTTAACAGGGCTAGCGGAGTATACGAGCAGTACTTC
TRBJ2-1	.	TRBV14	TRBD2	CASTPGVSGGYNEQFF	TGTGCCAGCACCCCCGGTGTTAGCGGGGGCTACAATGAGCAGTTCTTC
TRBJ2-7	.	TRBV5-1	.	CASSLGPNRVDSYEQYF	TGCGCCAGCAGCTTGGGACCCAACAGGGTCGACTCCTACGAGCAGTACTTC
TRBJ2-5	.	TRBV7-9	.	CASSLGGGETQYF	TGTGCCAGCAGCTTGGGAGGGGGAGAGACCCAGTACTTC
TRBJ2-7	once	TRBV7-9	TRBD2	CASSVPLAGEGYEQYF	TGTGCCAGCAGCGTCCCACTAGCGGGAGAGGGTTACGAGCAGTACTTC
TRBJ2-1	.	TRBV27	.	CASSLRLGSYNEQFF	TGTGCCAGCAGTTTACGACTAGGCTCCTACAATGAGCAGTTCTTC
TRBJ1-1	.	TRBV7-9	TRBD1	CASSLARLNRGNTEAFF	TGTGCCAGCAGCTTAGCTCGATTAAACAGGGGAAACACTGAAGCTTTCTTT